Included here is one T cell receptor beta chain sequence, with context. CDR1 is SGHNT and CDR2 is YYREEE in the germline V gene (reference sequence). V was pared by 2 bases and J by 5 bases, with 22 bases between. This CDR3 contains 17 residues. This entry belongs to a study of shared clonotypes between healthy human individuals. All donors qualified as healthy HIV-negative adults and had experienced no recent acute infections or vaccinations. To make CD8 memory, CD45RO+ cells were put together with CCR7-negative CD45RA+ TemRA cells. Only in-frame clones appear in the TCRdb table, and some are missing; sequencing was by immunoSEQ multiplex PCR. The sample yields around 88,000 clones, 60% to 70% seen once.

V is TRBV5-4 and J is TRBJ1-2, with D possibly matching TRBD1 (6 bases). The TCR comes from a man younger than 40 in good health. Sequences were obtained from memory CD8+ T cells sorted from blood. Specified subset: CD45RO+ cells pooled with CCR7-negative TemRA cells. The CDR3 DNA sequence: TGTGCCAGCAGCTTTCGGTCAGGGGCAAACTCCGGATATGGCTACACCTTC. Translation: CASSFRSGANSGYGYTF. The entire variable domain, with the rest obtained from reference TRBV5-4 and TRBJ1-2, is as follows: ETGVTQSPTHLIKTRGQQVTLRCSSQSGHNTVSWYQQALGQGPQFIFQYYREEENGRGNFPPRFSGLQFPNYSSELNVNALELDDSALYLCASSFRSGANSGYGYTFGSGTRLTVV.